The source of this TCR delta chain is a study of γδ T cells in repeated Plasmodium falciparum infection. Gammadelta T cells were flow-sorted from PBMC into Vgamma9/Vdelta2+ and Vdelta2-negative populations for bulk analysis. The CDR3 loop spans 21 amino acids. Germline CDR1 reads TVYSNPD; CDR2 reads GDNSRS (reference sequence). This clone was detected only a few times. Its antigen is currently unknown. A far larger clone is one nucleotide away, so this likely arose from a read error. The same CDR3 also results from other DNA sequences found in this sample. TCRdb re-identified clones in the multiplex PCR reads via CATT. The sample lists some 51,000 delta-chain clones, more than 1.5% occurring once. Whole-study results and caveats: Compared with Australian children, Malian Vdelta2-negative repertoires seemed more clonal, less diverse, less shared.

Source material: gamma-delta T cells from blood. V gene assignment gives TRDV3, but the J gene was left uncalled; the table's D call, TRDD3, was not checked against the DNA. The TCR originated in a pool of human donors (malaria-infected and uninfected, not separated). CDR3 amino acids: CAFSFLRAYWGIRSYTDKLIF. The CDR3 region has the DNA TGTGCCTTTTCCTTCCTACGGGCATACTGGGGGATACGCTCGTACACCGATAAACTCATCTTC.